The rows below give T cell receptor beta chains drawn from one sample of a study of blood T cell repertoires in COVID-19. Sequencing used immunoSEQ multiplex PCR; TCRdb keeps in-frame clones, though not all of them. The repertoire holds around 160,000 clones, with 80% to 90% as singletons. Sequencing was performed on peripheral blood. These receptors were taken from an older woman with COVID-19, enrolled during active disease. Both conserved end residues are part of each CDR3. D genes are given only for firm matches.

d_call: NA; v_call: TRBV4-3; j_call: TRBJ2-1; cdr3_length: 17; cdr3_nt: TGCGCCAGCAGCCAAGTGGGCGGGGGCCTTTCCTACAATGAGCAGTTCTTC; cdr3_aa: CASSQVGGGLSYNEQFF
d_call: NA; v_call: TRBV5-1; j_call: TRBJ1-2; cdr3_length: 13; cdr3_nt: TGCGCCAGCAGCCCGAACCAAGGGGCGGGCTACACCTTC; cdr3_aa: CASSPNQGAGYTF
d_call: TRBD2; v_call: TRBV5-1; j_call: TRBJ2-7; cdr3_length: 15; cdr3_nt: TGCGCCAGCAGCTCTATAGCGGGTAGCTCCTACGAGCAGTACTTC; cdr3_aa: CASSSIAGSSYEQYF
d_call: TRBD2; v_call: TRBV5-1; j_call: TRBJ2-1; cdr3_length: 16; cdr3_nt: TGCGCCAGCAGCGCCACCGGACTAGCGCCGGTCAATGAGCAGTTCTTC; cdr3_aa: CASSATGLAPVNEQFF
d_call: NA; v_call: TRBV7-9; j_call: TRBJ1-1; cdr3_length: 16; cdr3_nt: TGTGCCAGCAGCTTATATGGTGGGCTATCGAACACTGAAGCTTTCTTT; cdr3_aa: CASSLYGGLSNTEAFF
d_call: NA; v_call: TRBV10-3; j_call: TRBJ1-2; cdr3_length: 17; cdr3_nt: TGTGCCATCAGTGAAATAGCAGGGGCGCTCAAAAACTATGGCTACACCTTC; cdr3_aa: CAISEIAGALKNYGYTF
d_call: NA; v_call: TRBV5-1; j_call: TRBJ2-7; cdr3_length: 15; cdr3_nt: TGCGCCAGCAGCTCCTACAGGGGGGGCTACTGGGAGCAGTACTTC; cdr3_aa: CASSSYRGGYWEQYF
d_call: NA; v_call: TRBV6-5; j_call: TRBJ1-2; cdr3_length: 13; cdr3_nt: TGTGCCAGCAGCCTCCAGGGAAACTATGGCTACACCTTC; cdr3_aa: CASSLQGNYGYTF
d_call: NA; v_call: TRBV6-5; j_call: TRBJ2-7; cdr3_length: 16; cdr3_nt: TGTGCCAGCAGTTCGCGGATTTCTACAGGCAACTACGAGCAGTACTTC; cdr3_aa: CASSSRISTGNYEQYF
d_call: TRBD1; v_call: TRBV5-1; j_call: TRBJ2-7; cdr3_length: 15; cdr3_nt: TGCGCCAGCAGCCAGGTTCCGGGACAGTCCTACGAGCAGTACTTC; cdr3_aa: CASSQVPGQSYEQYF
d_call: NA; v_call: TRBV25-1; j_call: TRBJ1-3; cdr3_length: 15; cdr3_nt: TGTGCCAGCACCCTGGGGCCAGGCTCTGGAAACACCATATATTTT; cdr3_aa: CASTLGPGSGNTIYF
d_call: TRBD1; v_call: TRBV27; j_call: TRBJ2-7; cdr3_length: 14; cdr3_nt: TGTGCCAGCATTTCCGGGACAGGGACATTCGAGCAGTACTTC; cdr3_aa: CASISGTGTFEQYF
d_call: NA; v_call: TRBV7-7; j_call: TRBJ2-3; cdr3_length: 15; cdr3_nt: TGTGCCAGCAGCCTCACTAACCTGGATGCAGATACGCAGTATTTT; cdr3_aa: CASSLTNLDADTQYF
d_call: NA; v_call: TRBV4-2; j_call: TRBJ2-5; cdr3_length: 15; cdr3_nt: TGTGCCAGCAGCCAAGGGAGGGTCGACGGGGGGACCCAGTACTTC; cdr3_aa: CASSQGRVDGGTQYF
d_call: TRBD2; v_call: TRBV5-4; j_call: TRBJ2-1; cdr3_length: 15; cdr3_nt: TGTGCCAGCAGCCCTCGGGCTAGCGGTAACAATGAGCAGTTCTTC; cdr3_aa: CASSPRASGNNEQFF
d_call: TRBD1; v_call: TRBV9; j_call: TRBJ1-2; cdr3_length: 16; cdr3_nt: TGTGCCAGCAGCGTAGGAACAGGGGTAGGCGGGTATGGCTACACCTTC; cdr3_aa: CASSVGTGVGGYGYTF
d_call: TRBD1; v_call: TRBV6-5; j_call: TRBJ2-7; cdr3_length: 14; cdr3_nt: TGTGCCAGCAAACCGGGACAGGGGATTTACGAGCAGTACTTC; cdr3_aa: CASKPGQGIYEQYF
d_call: NA; v_call: TRBV30; j_call: TRBJ1-2; cdr3_length: 13; cdr3_nt: TGTGCCTGGAGTGCAACAGGGAACTATGGCTACACCTTC; cdr3_aa: CAWSATGNYGYTF